The clone carrying this TCR beta chain has just one count. Chain pairing is unknown; alpha and beta were sequenced separately. Profiling relied on immunoSEQ multiplex PCR, and the TCRdb table lists in-frame clones only, not all of them. The table lists 80,000 to 90,000 clones, roughly 93% of them singletons. The data originate from a study of T cells in tuberculosis. Germline CDR1 and CDR2: LGHNA and YNFKEQ. The CDR3 has 18 residues. V lost 4 bases to trimming and J lost 4 bases, with 23 bases between them. Sorting used thawed, overnight-rested PBMC stained with anti-CD3, a viability dye and GMM-loaded CD1B tetramer. CD1B tetramers were loaded with Rhodococcus equi-derived C32 glucose monomycolate.

The rearrangement uses TRBV4-2 and TRBJ1-3; the D gene is possibly TRBD1 (5 bases). The sequenced sample consisted of CD1b-GMM tetramer-negative cells sorted from PBMCs. The sequence came from an adult woman with latent tuberculosis. Written as DNA, the CDR3 is TGTGCCAGCAGCCGGGGGGGGAAAGGAGAGGGATCCGGAAACACCATATATTTT. This sequence encodes CASSRGGKGEGSGNTIYF.